This paragraph reports one T cell receptor (beta chain). After removal of 3 bases from V and 5 bases from J, the junction contained 12 bases not matched to a gene. Germline V lookup: CDR1 LGHNT, CDR2 FRNRAP. This CDR3 spans 16 amino acids. The data belong to a study of blood T cell repertoires in COVID-19. The assay was immunoSEQ multiplex PCR, and TCRdb's table has in-frame clones only and misses some. The sample holds approximately 100,000 clones, approximately 90% seen once. The clonotype comes from a human donor with acute or convalescent COVID-19. The donor label of this sample is uncertain. The rearrangement joins TRBV12-5 to TRBJ2-7; 8 nucleotides align to TRBD1. Sequenced sample: peripheral blood. The chain's CDR3 is CASGFSPRDRGHEQYF. CDR3 bases: TGTGCTAGTGGTTTCTCGCCAAGAGACAGGGGTCACGAGCAGTACTTC. The whole variable domain, filled in from reference TRBV12-5 and TRBJ2-7, reads DARVTQTPRHKVTEMGQEVTMRCQPILGHNTVFWYRQTMMQGLELLAYFRNRAPLDDSGMPKDRFSAEMPDATLATLKIQPSEPRDSAVYFCASGFSPRDRGHEQYFGPGTRLTVT.